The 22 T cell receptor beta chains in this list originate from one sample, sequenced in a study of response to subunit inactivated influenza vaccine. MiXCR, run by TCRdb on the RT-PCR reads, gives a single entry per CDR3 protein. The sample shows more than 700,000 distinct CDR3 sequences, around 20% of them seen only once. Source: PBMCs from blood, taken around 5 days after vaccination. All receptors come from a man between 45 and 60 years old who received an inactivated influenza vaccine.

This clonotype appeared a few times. For the CDR3, the DNA is TGTGCCAGCAGCTTGTTGGGGTATAGCAATCAGCCCCAGCATTTT. Its translation is CASSLLGYSNQPQHF. The V gene is TRBV7-2, the J gene TRBJ1-5; D is ambiguous. Trimming cost V 3 bases and J 0 bases, with 9 bases left between them. Per the germline V gene, CDR1 is SGHTA and CDR2 is FQGNSA. The CDR3 has 15 residues.

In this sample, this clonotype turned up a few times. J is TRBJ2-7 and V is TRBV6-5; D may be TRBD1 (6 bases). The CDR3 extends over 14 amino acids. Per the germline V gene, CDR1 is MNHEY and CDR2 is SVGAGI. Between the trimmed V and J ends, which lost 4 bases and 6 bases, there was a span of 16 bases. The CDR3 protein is CASSSLSVRGEQYF. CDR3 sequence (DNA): TGTGCCAGCAGTTCCCTCTCCGTCAGGGGCGAGCAGTACTTC.

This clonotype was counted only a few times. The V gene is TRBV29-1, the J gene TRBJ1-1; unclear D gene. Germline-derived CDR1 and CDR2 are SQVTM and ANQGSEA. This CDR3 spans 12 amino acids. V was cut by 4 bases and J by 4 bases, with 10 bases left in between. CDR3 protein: CSVARGPTEAFF. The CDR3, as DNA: TGCAGCGTTGCCCGCGGGCCCACTGAAGCTTTCTTT.

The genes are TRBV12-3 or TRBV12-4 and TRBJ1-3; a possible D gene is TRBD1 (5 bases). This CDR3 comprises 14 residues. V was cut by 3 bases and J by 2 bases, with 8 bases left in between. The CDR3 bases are TGTGCCAGCAGTTTCAGGGTTGCTGGAAACACCATATATTTT. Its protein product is CASSFRVAGNTIYF.

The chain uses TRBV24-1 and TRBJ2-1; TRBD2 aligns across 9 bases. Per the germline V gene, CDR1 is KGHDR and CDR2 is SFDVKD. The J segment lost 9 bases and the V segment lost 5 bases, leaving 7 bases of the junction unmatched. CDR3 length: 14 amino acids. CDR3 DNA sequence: TGTGCCACCAGTGGGCGGGAGGGCCTTACTGAGCAGTTCTTC. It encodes CATSGREGLTEQFF.

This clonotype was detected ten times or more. The CDR3 DNA follows: TGTGCCAGCAGTTCTTGGCGGACAGGGGGAAATGAGCAGTTCTTC. Translated: CASSSWRTGGNEQFF. J is TRBJ2-1 and V is TRBV12-3 or TRBV12-4; 10 nucleotides agree with TRBD1. V lost 4 bases to trimming and J lost 7 bases; unmatched junction nucleotides: 7. The CDR3 has 15 amino acids.

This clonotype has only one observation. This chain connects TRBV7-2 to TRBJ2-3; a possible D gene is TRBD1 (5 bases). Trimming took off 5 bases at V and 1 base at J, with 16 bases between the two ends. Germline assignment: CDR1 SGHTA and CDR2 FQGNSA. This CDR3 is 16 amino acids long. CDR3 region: CASSTRALQGTDTQYF. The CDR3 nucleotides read TGTGCCAGCAGCACCAGGGCCCTTCAGGGCACAGATACGCAGTATTTT.

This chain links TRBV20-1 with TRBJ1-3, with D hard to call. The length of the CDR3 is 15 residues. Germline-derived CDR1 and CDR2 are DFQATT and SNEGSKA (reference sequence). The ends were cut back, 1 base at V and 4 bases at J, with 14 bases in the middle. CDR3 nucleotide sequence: TGCAGTGCTAGAGGGGCCTCAAGTAAGGGAAACACCATATATTTT. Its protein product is CSARGASSKGNTIYF.

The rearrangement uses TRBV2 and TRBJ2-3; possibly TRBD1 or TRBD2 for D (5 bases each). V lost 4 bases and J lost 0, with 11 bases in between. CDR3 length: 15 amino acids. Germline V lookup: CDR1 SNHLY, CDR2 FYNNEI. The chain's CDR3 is CASSGNRDSTDTQYF. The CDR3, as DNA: TGTGCCAGCAGTGGAAACCGGGACAGCACAGATACGCAGTATTTT. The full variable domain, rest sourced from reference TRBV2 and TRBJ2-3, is EPEVTQTPSHQVTQMGQEVILRCVPISNHLYFYWYRQILGQKVEFLVSFYNNEISEKSEIFDDQFSVERPDGSNFTLKIRSTKLEDSAMYFCASSGNRDSTDTQYFGPGTRLTVL.

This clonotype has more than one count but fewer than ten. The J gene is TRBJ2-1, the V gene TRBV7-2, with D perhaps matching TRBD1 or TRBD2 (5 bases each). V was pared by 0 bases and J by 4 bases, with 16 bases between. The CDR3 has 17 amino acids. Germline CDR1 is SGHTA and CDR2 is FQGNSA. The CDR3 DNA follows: TGTGCCAGCAGCTTAGCGCTAATGGGGGTTGTTTACAATGAGCAGTTCTTC. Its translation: CASSLALMGVVYNEQFF.

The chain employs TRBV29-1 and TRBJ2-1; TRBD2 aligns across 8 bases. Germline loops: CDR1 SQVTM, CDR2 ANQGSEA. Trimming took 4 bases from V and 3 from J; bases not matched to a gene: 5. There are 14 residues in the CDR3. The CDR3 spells CSVVAGRNYNEQFF. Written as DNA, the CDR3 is TGCAGCGTTGTAGCGGGAAGAAACTACAATGAGCAGTTCTTC.

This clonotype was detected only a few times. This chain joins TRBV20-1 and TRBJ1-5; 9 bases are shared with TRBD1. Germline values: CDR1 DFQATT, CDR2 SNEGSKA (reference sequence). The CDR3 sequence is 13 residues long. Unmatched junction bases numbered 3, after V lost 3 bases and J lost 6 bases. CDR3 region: CSARTGGGQPQHF. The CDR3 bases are TGCAGTGCTAGGACAGGGGGTGGTCAGCCCCAGCATTTT.

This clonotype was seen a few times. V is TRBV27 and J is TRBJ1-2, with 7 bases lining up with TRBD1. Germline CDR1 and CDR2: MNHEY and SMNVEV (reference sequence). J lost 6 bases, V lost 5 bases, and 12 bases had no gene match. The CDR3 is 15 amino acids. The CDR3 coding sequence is TGTGCCAGCAGTCCCATTCAGGGGGGATGGGATGGCTACACCTTC. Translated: CASSPIQGGWDGYTF.

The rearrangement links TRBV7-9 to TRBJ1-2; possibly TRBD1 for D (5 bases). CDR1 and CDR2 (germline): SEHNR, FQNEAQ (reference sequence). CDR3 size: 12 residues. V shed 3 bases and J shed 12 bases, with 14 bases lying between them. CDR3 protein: CASSLFARENTF. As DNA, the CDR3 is TGTGCCAGCAGCTTGTTCGCCAGGGAGAACACCTTC.

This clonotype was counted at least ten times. In DNA form, the CDR3 reads TGTGCCACCAAGAAGGAATCGAACACCGGGGAGCTGTTTTTT. Residues: CATKKESNTGELFF. The chain links TRBV10-3 to TRBJ2-2; no clear D. V lost 10 bases and J 0 bases, leaving 12 bases between the germline ends. Germline assignment: CDR1 ENHRY and CDR2 SYGVKD. This CDR3 is 14 amino acids long.

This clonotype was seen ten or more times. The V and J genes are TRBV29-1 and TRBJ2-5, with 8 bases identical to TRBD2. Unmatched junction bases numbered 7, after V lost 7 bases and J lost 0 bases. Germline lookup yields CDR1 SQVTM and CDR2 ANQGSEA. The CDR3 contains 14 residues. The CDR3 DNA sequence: TGCAGCGCCCGGGAGGGGCGGTACCAAGAGACCCAGTACTTC. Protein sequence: CSAREGRYQETQYF.

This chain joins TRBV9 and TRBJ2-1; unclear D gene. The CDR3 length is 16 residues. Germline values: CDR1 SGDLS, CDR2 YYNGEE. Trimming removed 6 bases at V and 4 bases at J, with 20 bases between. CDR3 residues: CASTPRWSRGYNEQFF. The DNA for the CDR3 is TGTGCCAGCACCCCGAGGTGGAGCCGCGGATACAATGAGCAGTTCTTC.

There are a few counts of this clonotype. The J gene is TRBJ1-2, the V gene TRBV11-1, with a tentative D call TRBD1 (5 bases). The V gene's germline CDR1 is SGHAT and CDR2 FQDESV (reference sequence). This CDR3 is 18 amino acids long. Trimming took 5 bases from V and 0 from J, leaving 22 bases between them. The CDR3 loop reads CASSPLSTASKTNYGYTF. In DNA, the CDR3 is TGTGCCAGCAGCCCCCTCTCGACAGCCTCAAAAACTAACTATGGCTACACCTTC.

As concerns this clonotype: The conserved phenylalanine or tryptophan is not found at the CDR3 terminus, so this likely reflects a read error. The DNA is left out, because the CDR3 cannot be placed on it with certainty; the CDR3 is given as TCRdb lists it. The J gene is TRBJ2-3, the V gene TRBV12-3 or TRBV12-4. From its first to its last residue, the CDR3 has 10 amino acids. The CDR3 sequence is CASGPDTQYY.

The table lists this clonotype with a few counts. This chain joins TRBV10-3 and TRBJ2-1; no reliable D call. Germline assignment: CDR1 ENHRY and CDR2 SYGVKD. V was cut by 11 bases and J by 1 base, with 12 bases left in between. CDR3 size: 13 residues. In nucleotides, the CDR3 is TGTGCCGTCTCCCGTGGTTCCTACAATGAGCAGTTCTTC. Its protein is CAVSRGSYNEQFF.

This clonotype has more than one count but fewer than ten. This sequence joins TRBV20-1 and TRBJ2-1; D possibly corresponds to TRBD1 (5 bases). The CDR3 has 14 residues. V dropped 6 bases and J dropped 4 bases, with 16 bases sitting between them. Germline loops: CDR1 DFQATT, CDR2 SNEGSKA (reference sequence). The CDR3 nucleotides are TGCAGTGCACGGACATACGACGGTTACAATGAGCAGTTCTTC. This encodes CSARTYDGYNEQFF.

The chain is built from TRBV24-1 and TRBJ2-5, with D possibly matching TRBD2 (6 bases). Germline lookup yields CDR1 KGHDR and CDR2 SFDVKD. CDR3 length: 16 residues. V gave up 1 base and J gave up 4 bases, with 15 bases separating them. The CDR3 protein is CATSDFHGGVRETQYF. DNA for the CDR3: TGTGCCACCAGTGATTTTCACGGCGGGGTGAGAGAGACCCAGTACTTC.